The 5 T cell receptor beta chains below come from one sample, sequenced in a study of spatial heterogeneity in lung cancer. Regarding time point: sample taken at primary tumor resection. Whole RNA, which was extracted from tumor, nontumor lung tissue or frozen PBMC, was sequenced without any cell sorting. From the 5' RACE reads, TCRdb called clonotypes with MiXCR, one entry per CDR3 protein. The table includes about 95,000 distinct CDR3 sequences, approximately 8.9% detected once. The source material was PBMCs, sampled at surgery. These receptors all come from a male donor with early-stage non-small cell lung cancer.

This clonotype was counted between two and nine times. V and J are TRBV29-1 and TRBJ1-6; TRBD1 aligns across 8 bases. Germline assignment: CDR1 SQVTM and CDR2 ANQGSEA. This CDR3 is built from 14 residues. The CDR3 loop reads CGARTGGANSPLHF. In DNA form, the CDR3 reads TGCGGCGCACGAACAGGGGGTGCCAATTCACCCCTCCACTTT.

V usage is TRBV2 and J usage is TRBJ1-2; possibly TRBD1 for D (6 bases). Germline V gives CDR1 SNHLY, CDR2 FYNNEI. The CDR3 loop spans 17 amino acids. The ends were cut back, 4 bases at V and 4 bases at J, with 22 bases in the middle. CDR3 in amino acids: CASSARSTAGTLYGYTF. CDR3 nucleotides: TGTGCCAGCAGTGCGAGATCAACCGCCGGGACACTCTATGGCTACACCTTC.

This clonotype was seen ten or more times. The rearrangement links TRBV28 to TRBJ2-2; weak D call: TRBD2 (6 bases). V shed 6 bases and J shed 0 bases, with 11 bases lying between them. The germline gives CDR1 MDHEN, CDR2 SYDVKM. This CDR3 has 15 residues. The CDR3 bases are TGTGCCAGCAGGGTCGGGAGTACGAACACCGGGGAGCTGTTTTTT. It translates to CASRVGSTNTGELFF.

A few counts support this clonotype. The CDR3 coding sequence is TGCGCCAGCAGCCAGAAGTTACAGGGGGCGAACACCGGGGAGCTGTTTTTT. It translates to CASSQKLQGANTGELFF. V usage is TRBV5-1 and J usage is TRBJ2-2; 8 positions match TRBD1. The CDR3 runs to 17 residues. Germline CDR1 and CDR2: SGHRS and YFSETQ. J was trimmed by 0 bases and V by 4 bases; bases with no gene match: 8.

The V call is TRBV28, the J call TRBJ1-4, with D hard to call. The germline V and J ends were trimmed by 5 bases and 17 bases, with 15 bases remaining between them. CDR3 length equals 11 residues. Germline V gives CDR1 MDHEN, CDR2 SYDVKM. The CDR3 sequence is CASSAQALRFF. CDR3 in DNA: TGTGCCAGCAGTGCCCAGGCCTTGAGATTTTTT.